Detailed here is one T cell receptor (beta chain). The sample comes from a study of CD8 T cells in Susac syndrome. Overall study context: Among the Susac syndrome patients sequenced, five or six had active disease and fewer than 10 were in remission. Blood was drawn from Susac syndrome patients while they were therapy-naive, on corticosteroids, or on intravenous immunoglobulin alone.

RNA, at about 0.5 to 1 ug, was reverse transcribed with random hexamers. Across 54 Vbeta and 13 Jbeta, TCR beta CDR3 was amplified with immunoSEQ multiplex PCR. MiXCR, run by TCRdb on the immunoSEQ multiplex PCR reads, gives a single entry per CDR3 protein. The table includes about 120,000 distinct CDR3 sequences, approximately 96% detected once. Sequencing of TCR beta was performed on blood CD8+ T cells and on blood CD4+ T cells. Trimming left V 1 base short and J 0 bases short, with 9 bases between. Germline V gives CDR1 DFQATT, CDR2 SNEGSKA (reference sequence). The CDR3 contains 14 residues. The receptor was isolated from a human donor with Susac syndrome. The sequenced sample was CD8+ T cells from PBMCs. The chain has TRBV20-1 and TRBJ2-5; the D call may be TRBD1 or TRBD2 (6 bases each). CDR3 in amino acids: CSARGGGNQETQYF. CDR3 in DNA: TGCAGTGCTAGAGGAGGGGGGAACCAAGAGACCCAGTACTTC.